Below, 3 T cell receptor beta chains from the same sample are listed, as sequenced in a study of a mutant IDH1 vaccine in newly diagnosed glioma. Here immunoSEQ multiplex PCR was the method, and the copy in TCRdb shows in-frame clones only, minus some. The sample consists of roughly 84,000 clones, approximately 80% of them appearing once. Time point reported: baseline, week 1 (first vaccination visit). Treatment here: pre-vaccination baseline after standard-of-care therapy. This specimen consisted of PBMCs, obtained from a glioma patient treated with radiotherapy, temozolomide or both. The receptors shown here come from a man aged 40-55 years with glioma. Some clones in this sample may be carry-over from other donors' samples.

This clone was observed a handful of times. V usage is TRBV7-9 and J usage is TRBJ1-2; no definite D call. Germline V CDR1 and CDR2: SEHNR, FQNEAQ (reference sequence). This CDR3 spans 13 amino acids. With 6 bases removed from V and 0 bases from J, the gap between germline ends came to 8 bases. CDR3 DNA: TGTGCCAGCAGGAGCCCGGCTAACTATGGCTACACCTTC. Translated: CASRSPANYGYTF.

The chain couples TRBV6-1 to TRBJ1-2; no definite D call. This CDR3 contains 13 residues. The V gene lost 7 bases and the J gene lost 4 bases, with 13 bases spanning the gap. Germline V gene data show CDR1 as MNHNS and CDR2 as SASEGT. CDR3 DNA: TGTGCCAGCACCGCCCTCGACATCTATGGCTACACCTTC. It encodes CASTALDIYGYTF.

This chain links TRBV6-1 with TRBJ1-4, with TRBD1 identical over 8 bases. The CDR3 has 15 amino acids. With V trimmed by 4 bases and J by 5 bases, 6 bases remained unmatched. Looked up from germline, CDR1 is MNHNS and CDR2 is SASEGT. Here the CDR3 DNA reads TGTGCCAGCAGTGCACAGGGGGGAAGAAATGAAAAACTGTTTTTT. Its translation is CASSAQGGRNEKLFF.